The 25 T cell receptor beta chains presented below share a single source sample, sequenced in a study of neurological immune-mediated disorders. TCRdb reprocessed the 5' RACE reads with MiXCR, giving one entry per CDR3 protein. This table has fewer than 60,000 distinct CDR3 sequences, 3.8% appearing once. Input material: PBMCs. The receptors here all came from a man aged 60-69 years with multiple sclerosis.

This clonotype occurred many times. CDR3 DNA: TGCGCCAGCAGCTTCGCGACGAACTACAATGAGCAGTTCTTC. This translates into CASSFATNYNEQFF. J is TRBJ2-1 and V is TRBV5-1; D is unresolved. The V gene lost 2 bases and the J gene lost 3 bases, with 9 bases spanning the gap. The CDR3 contains 14 residues. Germline V gives CDR1 SGHRS, CDR2 YFSETQ.

This clonotype was recorded many times. The chain combines TRBV7-2 with TRBJ2-5; D might be TRBD1 or TRBD2, each matching 5 bases. CDR1 and CDR2 from the germline V gene are SGHTA and FQGNSA. The V gene lost 4 bases and the J gene lost 6 bases, with 15 bases spanning the gap. The CDR3 covers 14 residues. The CDR3 here is CASSSGAWGKTQYF. As DNA, the CDR3 is TGTGCCAGCAGCTCCGGGGCGTGGGGGAAGACCCAGTACTTC.

In its sample, this clonotype was seen a few times. V and J are TRBV6-2 or TRBV6-3 and TRBJ2-7; perhaps TRBD2 as D (5 bases). CDR3 length: 12 amino acids. With 6 bases removed from V and 6 bases from J, the gap between germline ends came to 12 bases. Germline V gene lookup returns CDR1 MNHEY and CDR2 SVGEGT. This CDR3 is CASSPPGFEQYF. CDR3 coding DNA: TGTGCCAGCAGCCCCCCGGGATTCGAGCAGTACTTC.

This clonotype was recorded many times. The chain recombines TRBV5-1 with TRBJ1-2; D is undetermined. Between the trimmed V and J ends, which lost 0 bases and 7 bases, there was a span of 10 bases. CDR3 length: 13 amino acids. Germline assignment: CDR1 SGHRS and CDR2 YFSETQ. The DNA of the CDR3 is TGCGCCAGCAGCTTGGACTCCGGGATTGGCTACACCTTC. Translating gives CASSLDSGIGYTF.

Ten or more counts support this clonotype. The J gene is TRBJ1-2, the V gene TRBV20-1; 8 nucleotides align to TRBD1. This CDR3 is 14 amino acids long. The V and J ends lost 5 bases and 8 bases, in that order; junction bases with no gene match: 13. Germline CDR1 is DFQATT and CDR2 is SNEGSKA (reference sequence). The CDR3, as DNA: TGCAGTGCTCATACCTCGGACAGGGTAGGGGGCTACACCTTC. This encodes CSAHTSDRVGGYTF.

This clonotype has just a few counts. V gene TRBV20-1 combines with J gene TRBJ2-3; no firm D call. The CDR3 is 11 residues long. Per the germline V gene, CDR1 is DFQATT and CDR2 is SNEGSKA (reference sequence). V lost 6 bases and J lost 10, with 14 bases in between. CDR3 DNA: TGCAGTGCCCGCCCGCAGCGCTCGCAGTATTTT. Translating gives CSARPQRSQYF.

This clonotype has ten or more counts. The chain combines TRBV20-1 with TRBJ1-1, with D possibly being TRBD1 (5 bases). Germline CDR1 and CDR2: DFQATT and SNEGSKA (reference sequence). CDR3 length equals 13 residues. Trimming removed 4 bases at V and 5 bases at J, with 14 bases between. CDR3 sequence (DNA): TGCAGTGCTATACCGGGACCGAGGACTGAAGCTTTCTTT. Residues: CSAIPGPRTEAFF.

This clonotype was found many times. CDR3 in amino acids: CASSLDVSETQYF. The CDR3 bases are TGTGCCAGCAGTTTGGACGTGAGCGAGACCCAGTACTTC. The genes are TRBV6-5 and TRBJ2-5; D is unresolved. The CDR3 consists of 13 residues. With 4 bases removed from V and 5 bases from J, the gap between germline ends came to 11 bases. Germline lookup yields CDR1 MNHEY and CDR2 SVGAGI.

In its sample, this clonotype was seen many times. V gene TRBV12-3 or TRBV12-4 combines with J gene TRBJ1-5; no reliable D call. Trimming took off 6 bases at V and 6 bases at J, with 12 bases between the two ends. CDR3 length equals 13 residues. This CDR3 is CASRLQLTQPQHF. The CDR3 DNA reads TGTGCCAGCAGGTTACAGTTAACTCAGCCCCAGCATTTT.

The table lists this clonotype with many counts. The V call is TRBV20-1, the J call TRBJ1-6; D possibly corresponds to TRBD1 (6 bases). The V end was cut by 3 bases, the J end by 5 bases, with 14 bases between. The CDR3 totals 15 residues. The V gene's germline CDR1 is DFQATT and CDR2 SNEGSKA (reference sequence). The CDR3 here is CSARGGQINNSPLHF. The CDR3 region has the DNA TGCAGTGCTAGGGGTGGACAGATTAATAATTCACCCCTCCACTTT.

This clonotype occurred many times. The chain couples TRBV20-1 to TRBJ2-1, with a possible D match to TRBD2 (6 bases). Germline lookup yields CDR1 DFQATT and CDR2 SNEGSKA (reference sequence). The V end was cut by 1 base, the J end by 4 bases, with 17 bases between. CDR3 length: 16 amino acids. CDR3 bases: TGCAGTGCTAGAGTGTCGGGACTCACCCTTTACAATGAGCAGTTCTTC. This gives the protein CSARVSGLTLYNEQFF.

This clonotype has at least ten counts. The genes are TRBV5-1 and TRBJ2-7; weak D call: TRBD1 (6 bases). V was clipped by 6 bases and J by 0 bases, with 10 bases between them. The germline CDR1 and CDR2 sequences are SGHRS and YFSETQ. The CDR3 has 13 residues. CDR3 bases: TGCGCCAGCAAGGGGGACCGCTCCTACGAGCAGTACTTC. This translates into CASKGDRSYEQYF.

This clonotype has ten or more counts. This chain links TRBV30 with TRBJ2-2; D uncertain. CDR3 length equals 11 residues. In germline, CDR1 is GTSNPN, CDR2 SVGIG (reference sequence). The germline V and J ends were trimmed by 1 base and 6 bases, with 3 bases remaining between them. CDR3 sequence reads: CAWSGPGELFF. CDR3 in DNA: TGTGCCTGGAGTGGACCCGGGGAGCTGTTTTTT.

This clonotype was found many times. The rearrangement uses TRBV20-1 and TRBJ1-5; D is ambiguous. Trimming took 6 bases from V and 0 from J, leaving 15 bases between them. CDR1 and CDR2 (germline): DFQATT, SNEGSKA (reference sequence). The CDR3 spans 15 residues. The CDR3 DNA follows: TGCAGTGCCAGACCCGGCCCGGATAGCAATCAGCCCCAGCATTTT. Translated, it gives CSARPGPDSNQPQHF.

This clonotype showed up just a few times. The V call is TRBV6-1, the J call TRBJ1-3; TRBD1 aligns across 7 bases. V shed 10 bases, J shed 0 bases, and the junction held 15 bases outside the gene matches. Germline lookup yields CDR1 MNHNS and CDR2 SASEGT. This CDR3 has 17 amino acids. The DNA for the CDR3 is TGTGCCACAAACGGCGGACAGGTACCTAGCTCTGGAAACACCATATATTTT. Amino acid sequence: CATNGGQVPSSGNTIYF.

Many counts were recorded for this clonotype. This sequence joins TRBV7-9 and TRBJ2-1; the D call may be TRBD1 or TRBD2 (5 bases each). Germline V gives CDR1 SEHNR, CDR2 FQNEAQ (reference sequence). The CDR3 contains 16 residues. V was trimmed by 5 bases and J by 9 bases, leaving 23 bases between them. CDR3 amino acids: CASSALGGSRAGEQFF. The CDR3 DNA reads as TGTGCCAGCAGCGCGTTGGGTGGGAGCAGGGCGGGTGAGCAGTTCTTC.

This clonotype has ten or more counts. The chain couples TRBV5-1 to TRBJ1-5; D not certain. The CDR3 has 14 amino acids. V was trimmed by 0 bases and J by 9 bases, leaving 13 bases between them. Germline-derived CDR1 and CDR2 are SGHRS and YFSETQ. The CDR3 here is CASSLAPGEGPQHF. CDR3 bases: TGCGCCAGCAGCTTGGCCCCAGGAGAAGGGCCCCAGCATTTT. Full variable domain (rest looked up from reference TRBV5-1 and TRBJ1-5): KAGVTQTPRYLIKTRGQQVTLSCSPISGHRSVSWYQQTPGQGLQFLFEYFSETQRNKGNFPGRFSGRQFSNSRSEMNVSTLELGDSALYLCASSLAPGEGPQHFGDGTRLSIL.

J is TRBJ2-3 and V is TRBV24-1; no clear D. This CDR3 region has 11 residues. Germline CDR1 KGHDR, CDR2 SFDVKD. V was cut by 7 bases and J by 6 bases, with 7 bases left in between. The CDR3 DNA sequence: TGTGCCACCAGCCAGTCGGATACGCAGTATTTT. Residues: CATSQSDTQYF.

Ten or more counts support this clonotype. The gene calls are TRBV5-1 and TRBJ2-7, with 9 bases aligning to TRBD2. The germline V gene has CDR1 SGHRS and CDR2 YFSETQ. J gave up 6 bases and V 4 bases, and 14 bases lay outside the gene matches. The CDR3 runs to 16 residues. CDR3 sequence reads: CASSPFIISGGLEQYF. CDR3 coding DNA: TGCGCCAGCAGCCCCTTTATAATAAGCGGGGGGCTCGAGCAGTACTTC.

This clonotype was seen ten or more times. This chain connects TRBV10-1 to TRBJ2-1; D is undetermined. Germline CDR1 reads WNHNN; CDR2 reads SYGVQD (reference sequence). This CDR3 contains 21 residues. V dropped 10 bases and J dropped 5 bases, with 39 bases sitting between them. CDR3: CATLPPLPTRGGRSVNNEQFF. The CDR3 nucleotides read TGCGCCACACTCCCTCCCCTACCGACGCGAGGTGGGCGGAGTGTAAACAATGAGCAGTTCTTC.

This clonotype was found many times. The chain combines TRBV7-3 with TRBJ2-2; TRBD2 might be the D (5 bases). V lost 6 bases, J lost 8 bases, and 19 bases lay in between. This CDR3 is 15 amino acids long. Germline assignment: CDR1 SGHTA and CDR2 FQGTGA. The CDR3 bases are TGTGCCAGCAGTCCCGGAGGAGGAAGGGTGGGGGAGCTGTTTTTT. This encodes CASSPGGGRVGELFF.

This clonotype occurred many times. The rearrangement uses TRBV6-2 or TRBV6-3 and TRBJ1-5; D remains ambiguous. This CDR3 has 12 amino acids. V was cut by 2 bases and J by 9 bases, with 8 bases left in between. Germline CDR1 MNHEY, CDR2 SVGEGT. This CDR3 is CASSYEAWPQHF. The CDR3 coding sequence is TGTGCCAGCAGTTACGAGGCGTGGCCCCAGCATTTT.

This clonotype came up many times. The V call is TRBV7-3, the J call TRBJ2-1, with TRBD2 matching 12 bases. Germline V CDR1 and CDR2: SGHTA, FQGTGA. With V trimmed by 5 bases and J by 14 bases, 13 bases remained unmatched. This CDR3 spans 15 amino acids. CDR3 in DNA: TGTGCCAGCAGCCAACTAGCGGGGGGCAAGAACTCCAAGTTCTTC. It specifies CASSQLAGGKNSKFF.

This clonotype came up many times. J is TRBJ2-1 and V is TRBV10-3, with a tentative D call TRBD2 (5 bases). The CDR3 has 17 residues. V shed 0 bases and J shed 6 bases, with 18 bases lying between them. Germline CDR1 and CDR2: ENHRY and SYGVKD. In DNA form, the CDR3 reads TGTGCCATCAGTGAGTCGTATCAGGAGCGGCCAGTCAATGAGCAGTTCTTC. This gives the protein CAISESYQERPVNEQFF.

The table lists this clonotype with many counts. The chain joins TRBV16 to TRBJ2-7, with D unresolved. V lost 6 bases to trimming and J lost 5 bases, with 11 bases between them. The CDR3 has 12 amino acids. CDR1 and CDR2 (germline): KGHSY, FQNENV. CDR3 protein: CASSRASDEQYF. CDR3 DNA: TGTGCCAGCAGTCGGGCCAGCGACGAGCAGTACTTC.